The 5 T cell receptor beta chains below were found in one sample sequenced in a study of T-cell reconstitution after alpha-beta-depleted transplantation in children. The TCRbeta library was prepared with unique molecular identifiers. TCRdb reanalysed the PCR reads using MiXCR and keeps one entry per CDR3 protein. The sample holds fewer than 250,000 distinct CDR3 sequences, about a sixth seen once. The specimen comprised PBMCs, mostly from graft donor cells, sampled 360 days after TCRalphabeta/CD19-depleted stem cell transplant. Source of these receptors: a male patient aged 2-15 years who had a stem cell transplant for acute lymphoblastic leukemia, so the T cells may come from the graft donor.

This clonotype turned up a few times. The chain combines TRBV12-3 or TRBV12-4 with TRBJ2-1; D gene ambiguous. CDR3 length equals 13 residues. The V gene lost 6 bases and the J gene lost 5 bases, with 11 bases spanning the gap. CDR3 DNA sequence: TGTGCCAGCAGATCAACAGAAAACAATGAGCAGTTCTTC. Residues: CASRSTENNEQFF.

The J gene is TRBJ2-7, the V gene TRBV7-6, with 12 bases fitting TRBD1. The trim removed 5 bases at V and 3 bases at J, leaving 5 bases unmatched. This CDR3 has 15 residues. CDR1 is SGHVS, CDR2 FNYEAQ, per germline. The CDR3 bases are TGTGCCAGCAGCCCGGGACAGGGGGCTTTCTACGAGCAGTACTTC. It yields the protein CASSPGQGAFYEQYF.

In this sample, this clonotype turned up a few times. The chain recombines TRBV24-1 with TRBJ1-1; D uncertain. V shed 5 bases and J shed 7 bases, with 22 bases lying between them. Germline V gives CDR1 KGHDR, CDR2 SFDVKD. The CDR3 totals 16 residues. Here the CDR3 DNA reads TGTGCCACCAGTGTCCCCCGGCGAGGAGAAAGGATTGAAGCTTTCTTT. Translating gives CATSVPRRGERIEAFF.

This clonotype occurred a few times. The chain recombines TRBV10-3 with TRBJ2-7; a possible D gene is TRBD1 (6 bases). V lost 3 bases and J 3 bases, leaving 18 bases between the germline ends. CDR1 and CDR2 (germline): ENHRY, SYGVKD. The CDR3 has 16 amino acids. The CDR3 DNA reads TGTGCCATCAGTGACATTGTGCAGGGACATAGCTACGAGCAGTACTTC. It yields the protein CAISDIVQGHSYEQYF.

This clonotype has only a few counts. The J gene is TRBJ2-5, the V gene TRBV6-1, with 7 bases that match TRBD2. The CDR3 totals 19 residues. The J segment lost 3 bases and the V segment lost 2 bases, leaving 18 bases of the junction unmatched. Germline V gene lookup returns CDR1 MNHNS and CDR2 SASEGT. The CDR3 coding sequence is TGTGCCAGCAGTGAACCCAAATTTGAGGGCGGGGGATTAAAAGAGACCCAGTACTTC. This sequence encodes CASSEPKFEGGGLKETQYF.